Listed below are T cell receptor beta chains from one sample, sequenced in a study of naive and memory T cell subsets. MiXCR, run by TCRdb on the UMI-ligation and nested PCR reads, gives a single entry per CDR3 protein. This table holds roughly 31,000 distinct CDR3 sequences, over 8.5% found once. The specimen was effector memory CD4+ T cells from blood. The receptors were gathered from a human donor in good health. CDR3s include the opening cysteine and the closing phenylalanine or tryptophan. D genes are given only for firm matches. For some rows the clone size is stated as once, few or many, or as a class when expanded; others skip it.

j_call d_call v_call clone_size cdr3_aa cdr3_nt
TRBJ1-6 . TRBV5-5 few CASSLAPPGGASSPLHF TGTGCCAGCAGCTTGGCTCCTCCCGGGGGCGCATCTTCACCCCTCCACTTT
TRBJ2-5 TRBD2 TRBV7-3 . CASSRREGETQYF TGTGCCAGCAGCCGCAGGGAGGGGGAGACCCAGTACTTC
TRBJ2-1 TRBD2 TRBV29-1 few CSVDLRGGHNEQFF TGCAGCGTTGACCTTCGGGGGGGCCACAATGAGCAGTTCTTC
TRBJ1-4 . TRBV4-2 once CASSQGDHNEKLFF TGTGCCAGCAGCCAGGGGGACCATAATGAAAAACTGTTTTTT
TRBJ1-2 . TRBV30 many CAWSKTGRLTTGYTF TGTGCCTGGAGTAAGACGGGCCGCCTTACGACTGGCTACACCTTC
TRBJ1-5 . TRBV28 . CASSWSQGRSNQPQHF TGTGCCAGCAGTTGGTCACAGGGTAGGAGCAATCAGCCCCAGCATTTT
TRBJ2-6 . TRBV5-1 few CASSLAVVGANVLTF TGCGCCAGCAGCTTGGCCGTCGTTGGGGCCAACGTCCTGACTTTC
TRBJ1-2 TRBD1 TRBV5-4 . CASSQPGQELYGYTF TGTGCCAGCAGCCAACCGGGACAGGAGCTCTATGGCTACACCTTC
TRBJ2-7 . TRBV7-2 many CASSSLEFKGVFGGGSYEQYF TGTGCCAGCAGCTCACTAGAGTTTAAGGGGGTTTTCGGCGGGGGATCCTACGAGCAGTACTTC
TRBJ2-3 . TRBV5-1 few CASSWGPAASTDTQYF TGCGCCAGCAGCTGGGGTCCAGCGGCTAGCACAGATACGCAGTATTTT
TRBJ2-1 TRBD2 TRBV4-1 . CASSPPGLAFNEQFF TGCGCCAGCAGCCCCCCGGGACTAGCGTTTAATGAGCAGTTCTTC
TRBJ1-3 . TRBV20-1 . CSTGGNTIYF TGCAGTACGGGGGGCAACACCATATATTTT
TRBJ2-7 . TRBV7-6 . CASSFRVADEQYF TGTGCCAGCAGCTTCAGGGTTGCGGACGAGCAGTACTTC
TRBJ2-5 TRBD1 TRBV6-1 few CASSEQERGLKTQYF TGTGCCAGCAGTGAACAGGAAAGGGGGCTGAAGACCCAGTACTTC
TRBJ1-1 TRBD1 TRBV29-1 . CSAGTGKNTEAFF TGCAGCGCCGGGACAGGAAAGAACACTGAAGCTTTCTTT
TRBJ2-1 TRBD2 TRBV12-3/TRBV12-4 few CASSASAGVGNEQFF TGTGCCAGCAGTGCCTCTGCGGGAGTGGGGAATGAGCAGTTCTTC
TRBJ2-2 TRBD1 TRBV28 many CASGPRGLGTGELFF TGTGCCAGCGGCCCGAGGGGGCTGGGCACCGGGGAGCTGTTTTTT